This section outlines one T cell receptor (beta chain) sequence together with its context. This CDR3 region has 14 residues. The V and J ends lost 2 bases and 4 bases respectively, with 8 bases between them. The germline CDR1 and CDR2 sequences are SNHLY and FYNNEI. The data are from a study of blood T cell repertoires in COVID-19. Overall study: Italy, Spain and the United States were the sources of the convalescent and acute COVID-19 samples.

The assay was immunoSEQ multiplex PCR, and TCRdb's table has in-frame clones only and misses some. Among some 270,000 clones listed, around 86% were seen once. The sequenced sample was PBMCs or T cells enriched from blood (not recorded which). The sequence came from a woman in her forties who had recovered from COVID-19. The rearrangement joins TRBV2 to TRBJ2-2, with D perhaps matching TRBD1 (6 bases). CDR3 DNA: TGTGCCAGCAGTGAACAGGGGCCCACCGGGGAGCTGTTTTTT. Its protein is CASSEQGPTGELFF.